Each of the 4 T cell receptor beta chains below was sequenced from the same sample in a study of blood T cell repertoires in COVID-19. Produced via immunoSEQ multiplex PCR; TCRdb's table is partial and in-frame only. The table has more than 200,000 clones, approximately 90% seen once; the top ten hold roughly 3.7%. The sequencing input was PBMCs or T cells enriched from blood (not recorded which). The receptors originated from a woman between 25 and 40 years old who had recovered from COVID-19.

CDR3 in DNA: TGCGCCAGCAGCCTCTGGACAGGGGGCCGGATGTCGTCCGGGGAGCTGTTTTTT. The encoded protein is CASSLWTGGRMSSGELFF. The chain couples TRBV5-1 to TRBJ2-2; 11 bases match TRBD1. The CDR3 consists of 18 residues. The J segment lost 6 bases and the V segment lost 4 bases, leaving 14 bases of the junction unmatched. In germline, CDR1 is SGHRS, CDR2 YFSETQ.

The gene calls are TRBV6-5 and TRBJ1-3; D call uncertain. V gave up 4 bases and J gave up 5 bases, with 18 bases separating them. CDR1 is MNHEY and CDR2 is SVGAGI in the germline V gene. The CDR3 loop spans 16 amino acids. CDR3 amino acids: CASSSSLQHTRNTIYF. Written as DNA, the CDR3 is TGTGCCAGCAGTTCTTCCTTACAACATACGAGAAACACCATATATTTT.

V is TRBV19 and J is TRBJ2-7, with no clear D. This CDR3 spans 14 amino acids. The V end lost 1 base, the J end lost 6 bases, and 13 bases lay between the germline ends. CDR1 and CDR2 from the germline V gene are LNHDA and SQIVND (reference sequence). CDR3 loop: CASSIGALGFEQYF. DNA of the CDR3: TGTGCCAGTAGTATAGGGGCCTTGGGTTTCGAGCAGTACTTC.

This sequence joins TRBV7-8 and TRBJ1-1; 8 bases match TRBD1. Germline CDR1 is SGHVS and CDR2 is FQNEAQ. The CDR3 totals 14 residues. V was clipped by 3 bases and J by 3 bases; unmatched bases: 3. CDR3 in amino acids: CASSFYRGYTEAFF. The DNA of the CDR3 is TGTGCCAGCAGCTTTTACAGGGGGTACACTGAAGCTTTCTTT.